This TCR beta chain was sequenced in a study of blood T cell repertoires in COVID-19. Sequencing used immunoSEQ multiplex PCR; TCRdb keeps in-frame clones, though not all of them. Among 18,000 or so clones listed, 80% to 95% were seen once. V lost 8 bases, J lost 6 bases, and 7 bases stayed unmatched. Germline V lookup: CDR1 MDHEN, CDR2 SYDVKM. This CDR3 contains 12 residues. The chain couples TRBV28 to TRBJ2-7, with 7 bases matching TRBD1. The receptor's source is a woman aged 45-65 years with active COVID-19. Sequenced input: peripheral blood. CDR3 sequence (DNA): TGTGCCAGCGGAAGACAGGGTGGCGAGCAGTACTTC. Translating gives CASGRQGGEQYF. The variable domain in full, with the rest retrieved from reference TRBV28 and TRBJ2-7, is DVKVTQSSRYLVKRTGEKVFLECVQDMDHENMFWYRQDPGLGLRLIYFSYDVKMKEKGDIPEGYSVSREKKERFSLILESASTNQTSMYLCASGRQGGEQYFGPGTRLTVT.